The next 31 T cell receptor beta chains were all read from a single sample in a study of T cells in Graves' hyperthyroidism and ophthalmopathy. TCR beta CDR3 region amplification was performed from RNA transcripts. In the first-round RT-PCR of the TCR CDR3, the HTBI primer set was used. Each CDR3 protein gets one entry after TCRdb re-called the multiplex PCR reads with MiXCR. The sample includes over 650,000 distinct CDR3 sequences, roughly 46% of them seen just once. What was sequenced was peripheral blood or thyroid tissue (not recorded which). The receptors shown here come from an adult man with Graves' disease, either hyperthyroidism or ophthalmopathy (not recorded which).

This clonotype was picked up many times. This sequence joins TRBV24-1 and TRBJ1-4; 7 bases agree with TRBD1. This CDR3 comprises 15 residues. Germline lookup yields CDR1 KGHDR and CDR2 SFDVKD. The V and J ends lost 3 bases and 0 bases, in that order; junction bases with no gene match: 0. This CDR3 reads CATSDGQATNEKLFF. CDR3 DNA sequence: TGTGCCACCAGTGATGGACAGGCAACTAATGAAAAACTGTTTTTT.

This clonotype has at least ten counts. The genes are TRBV29-1 and TRBJ1-6; D is ambiguous. Trimming cost V 2 bases and J 9 bases, with 11 bases left between them. Germline V CDR1 and CDR2: SQVTM, ANQGSEA. The CDR3 contains 13 residues. CDR3 in amino acids: CSVESGEGSPLHF. DNA for the CDR3: TGCAGCGTTGAAAGTGGGGAAGGTTCACCCCTCCACTTT.

A few counts support this clonotype. The V and J genes are TRBV20-1 and TRBJ1-1, with a tentative D call TRBD1 (5 bases). Germline lookup yields CDR1 DFQATT and CDR2 SNEGSKA (reference sequence). Trimming removed 1 base at V and 4 bases at J, with 13 bases between. The CDR3 totals 14 residues. CDR3 in amino acids: CSARGGDGGTEAFF. The CDR3 region has the DNA TGCAGTGCTAGAGGCGGGGACGGTGGCACTGAAGCTTTCTTT.

The rearrangement links TRBV7-9 to TRBJ1-1; TRBD1 matches at 10 bases. The germline gives CDR1 SEHNR, CDR2 FQNEAQ (reference sequence). V lost 5 bases and J lost 1; bases outside the gene matches: 10. The CDR3 runs 17 residues. CDR3 DNA sequence: TGTGCCAGCAGCGACATGACAGGGGGCTTTAGGAACACTGAAGCTTTCTTT. It yields the protein CASSDMTGGFRNTEAFF.

This clonotype turned up a few times. This rearrangement joins TRBV5-5 to TRBJ2-5; D is uncertain. V lost 0 bases to trimming and J lost 2 bases, with 8 bases between them. Germline V gene sequence: CDR1 SGHKS, CDR2 YYEKEE (reference sequence). The CDR3 spans 14 residues. CDR3 loop: CASSLGRDQETQYF. DNA of the CDR3: TGTGCCAGCAGCTTGGGAAGGGATCAAGAGACCCAGTACTTC.

This chain connects TRBV19 to TRBJ1-2; 7 positions match TRBD1. V trimming: 4 bases; J trimming: 7 bases; junction bases outside the gene matches: 6. Germline CDR1 reads LNHDA; CDR2 reads SQIVND (reference sequence). This CDR3 has 13 residues. The CDR3 loop reads CASSTQGESGYTF. The CDR3 DNA sequence: TGTGCCAGTAGTACCCAGGGGGAGTCTGGCTACACCTTC.

For the CDR3, the DNA is TGTGCCAGCAGTGCTACACAGGGCACCAACACTGAAGCTTTCTTT. Translation gives CASSATQGTNTEAFF. The V and J genes are TRBV25-1 and TRBJ1-1; tentatively, D is TRBD1 (6 bases). Germline-derived CDR1 and CDR2 are MGHDK and SYGVNS. V shed 4 bases and J shed 2 bases, with 14 bases lying between them. This CDR3 region has 15 residues.

This sequence joins TRBV6-1 and TRBJ1-2, with 7 bases identical to TRBD1. The CDR3 sequence is 16 residues long. V shed 5 bases and J 3 bases; nucleotides not matched to a gene: 12. Germline values: CDR1 MNHNS, CDR2 SASEGT. The CDR3 nucleotides are TGTGCCAGCAGTCAGGGACAGAGTTTATTCGACTATGGCTACACCTTC. Translated: CASSQGQSLFDYGYTF.

This sequence joins TRBV29-1 and TRBJ2-7, with TRBD1 matching 8 bases. Germline-derived CDR1 and CDR2 are SQVTM and ANQGSEA. The V gene end was trimmed by 4 bases and the J gene end by 7 bases; junction bases not matched to a gene: 6. The CDR3 has 12 amino acids. The CDR3 sequence: CSVAQGAREQYF. The CDR3 DNA follows: TGCAGCGTTGCTCAGGGGGCAAGGGAGCAGTACTTC.

With regard to this clonotype: The conserved closing phenylalanine or tryptophan is absent in this CDR3, likely reflecting a read error. Because the CDR3's place on the DNA is in doubt, the DNA is left out and the CDR3 is given as listed by TCRdb. V is TRBV7-2 and J is TRBJ1-4; the listed D gene, TRBD1, was not tested against the DNA. Germline V gene data show CDR1 as SGHTA and CDR2 as FQGNSA. A total of 12 residues make up the CDR3, ends included. The CDR3 loop reads CASSLAVGPNLD.

The genes are TRBV7-6 and TRBJ1-4, with D hard to call. Germline values: CDR1 SGHVS, CDR2 FNYEAQ. Trimming took 1 base from V and 8 from J, leaving 11 bases between them. The CDR3 runs to 14 residues. The CDR3: CASSLGSGGEKLFF. The CDR3 region has the DNA TGTGCCAGCAGCTTAGGGTCGGGTGGCGAAAAACTGTTTTTT.

The V gene is TRBV6-2 or TRBV6-3, the J gene TRBJ1-1; no reliable D call. Trimming left V 2 bases short and J 0 bases short, with 7 bases between. The CDR3 length is 14 residues. The germline V gene encodes CDR1 MNHEY and CDR2 SVGEGT. CDR3 bases: TGTGCCAGCAGTTACAGCGTGGTGAACACTGAAGCTTTCTTT. It yields the protein CASSYSVVNTEAFF.

V gene TRBV7-6 combines with J gene TRBJ2-2, with TRBD2 matching 9 bases. The CDR3 is 14 amino acids. The germline gives CDR1 SGHVS, CDR2 FNYEAQ. With 3 bases clipped from V and 7 bases from J, the junction kept 3 bases outside the gene matches. DNA for the CDR3: TGTGCCAGCAGCTTCATAGCGGGAGTCGGGGAGCTGTTTTTT. It specifies CASSFIAGVGELFF.

Notes on this clonotype: Sequence at one end of the junction differs from germline and may be a read error. This chain connects TRBV2 to TRBJ2-7; 8 nucleotides line up with TRBD1. This CDR3 has 14 amino acids. Germline CDR1 and CDR2: SNHLY and FYNNEI. This CDR3 reads CATSARQGADEQYF. As DNA, the CDR3 is TGTGCCACCAGTGCTCGGCAGGGGGCGGACGAGCAGTACTTC.

The chain carries TRBV27 and TRBJ1-2, with D possibly matching TRBD1 (6 bases). CDR3 length: 16 amino acids. V lost 6 bases, J lost 4 bases, and 21 bases lay in between. Germline CDR1 reads MNHEY; CDR2 reads SMNVEV (reference sequence). CDR3: CASRSRTEFGTYGYTF. The CDR3 bases are TGTGCCAGCAGATCACGGACAGAATTTGGTACCTATGGCTACACCTTC.

The rearrangement joins TRBV29-1 to TRBJ1-1; D perhaps matches TRBD1 (5 bases). Germline V CDR1 and CDR2: SQVTM, ANQGSEA. This CDR3 has 12 amino acids. The germline V and J ends were trimmed by 1 base and 10 bases, with 13 bases remaining between them. CDR3 nucleotide sequence: TGCAGCGTTGAAGGGCAGGGTACTCGAGCTTTCTTT. This translates into CSVEGQGTRAFF.

The chain is built from TRBV5-6 and TRBJ2-7; D might be TRBD1 or TRBD2, each matching 5 bases. The germline gives CDR1 SGHDT, CDR2 YYEEEE. V was cut by 4 bases and J by 10 bases, with 21 bases left in between. This CDR3 has 14 amino acids. CDR3 bases: TGTGCCAGCAGCATCCGGGACGGAGGACTCGAACAGTACTTC. This sequence encodes CASSIRDGGLEQYF.

CDR3 protein: CSVSPGTGSNYGYTF. As DNA, the CDR3 is TGCAGCGTTTCTCCCGGGACAGGGAGTAACTATGGCTACACCTTC. J is TRBJ1-2 and V is TRBV29-1, with 9 bases lining up with TRBD1. V trimming: 5 bases; J trimming: 1 base; junction bases outside the gene matches: 8. Germline CDR1 SQVTM, CDR2 ANQGSEA. The CDR3 totals 15 residues. The whole variable domain, remainder taken from reference TRBV29-1 and TRBJ1-2, is SAVISQKPSRDICQRGTSLTIQCQVDSQVTMMFWYRQQPGQSLTLIATANQGSEATYESGFVIDKFPISRPNLTFSTLTVSNMSPEDSSIYLCSVSPGTGSNYGYTFGSGTRLTVV.

The V call is TRBV20-1, the J call TRBJ2-5, with 12 nucleotides matching TRBD2. The germline gives CDR1 DFQATT, CDR2 SNEGSKA (reference sequence). Trimming at V came to 5 bases and at J to 5 bases, leaving 12 bases not matched to a gene. The CDR3 is 16 amino acids. DNA for the CDR3: TGCAGTGCTCGGAACCCAACTAGCGGGAGGTCCGAGACCCAGTACTTC. As protein: CSARNPTSGRSETQYF.

This clonotype was counted at least ten times. In DNA, the CDR3 is TGTGCCAGCACCGCGGGACAGTATAATGAAAAACTGTTTTTT. Encoded protein: CASTAGQYNEKLFF. The gene calls are TRBV7-9 and TRBJ1-4; 7 nucleotides agree with TRBD1. With V trimmed by 7 bases and J by 4 bases, 6 bases remained unmatched. The CDR3 has 14 residues. The germline gives CDR1 SEHNR, CDR2 FQNEAQ (reference sequence). The full variable domain, its missing parts supplied by reference TRBV7-9 and TRBJ1-4, is DTGVSQNPRHKITKRGQNVTFRCDPISEHNRLYWYRQTLGQGPEFLTYFQNEAQLEKSRLLSDRFSAERPKGSFSTLEIQRTEQGDSAMYLCASTAGQYNEKLFFGSGTQLSVL.

Comments on this clonotype: A much more abundant neighbour one base away suggests this may be a read error. The rearrangement uses TRBV12-3 or TRBV12-4 and TRBJ1-2; 7 bases are a match to TRBD1. J gave up 2 bases and V 6 bases, and 3 bases lay outside the gene matches. This CDR3 is 13 amino acids long. This CDR3 reads CASRVGQNYGYTF. In DNA, the CDR3 is TGTGCCAGCAGGGTGGGACAGAACTATGGCTACACCTTC.

The V call is TRBV7-9, the J call TRBJ2-7; 12 bases match TRBD2. Trimming at V came to 5 bases and at J to 2 bases, leaving 7 bases not matched to a gene. The germline V gene encodes CDR1 SEHNR and CDR2 FQNEAQ (reference sequence). The CDR3 extends over 16 amino acids. The CDR3, as DNA: TGTGCCAGCAGCATAGGGACTAGCGGGCTAACCTACGAGCAGTACTTC. It codes for CASSIGTSGLTYEQYF.

This clonotype has a single count. This may be a read error, as it is one base from a much larger clone. The genes are TRBV19 and TRBJ1-6, with D possibly being TRBD1 (6 bases). CDR1 LNHDA and CDR2 SQIVND come from the germline V gene (reference sequence). There are 16 residues in the CDR3. The CDR3 DNA follows: TGTGCCAGTAGTATCAGCCCGGGGGCTCGTAATTCACCCCCCCACTTT. Amino acid sequence: CASSISPGARNSPPHF.

This clonotype was seen once. The germline gene is not matched at one end of the junction; a read error may be the cause. The V and J genes are TRBV7-9 and TRBJ1-6, with D possibly matching TRBD1 (5 bases). Looked up from germline, CDR1 is SEHNR and CDR2 is FQNEAQ (reference sequence). CDR3 length equals 15 residues. The CDR3 region is CTSSVDGGVGSPLHF. The CDR3 DNA is TGTACCAGCAGCGTCGACGGGGGGGTTGGGTCACCCCTCCACTTT.

This clonotype was recorded at least ten times. V usage is TRBV9 and J usage is TRBJ1-2, with D maybe TRBD1 (6 bases). This CDR3 has 17 amino acids. V was cut by 0 bases and J by 0 bases, with 15 bases left in between. The germline V gene has CDR1 SGDLS and CDR2 YYNGEE. The CDR3 protein is CASSVGRVDSSNYGYTF. The CDR3 DNA reads as TGTGCCAGCAGCGTAGGACGCGTGGACAGCTCTAACTATGGCTACACCTTC.

The V call is TRBV12-3 or TRBV12-4, the J call TRBJ2-7; TRBD1 might be the D (6 bases). The CDR3 length is 14 residues. V gave up 5 bases and J gave up 2 bases, with 13 bases separating them. The DNA of the CDR3 is TGTGCCAGCAGTGAGTCTACAGGGACCTACGAGCAGTACTTC. It encodes CASSESTGTYEQYF.

The rearrangement joins TRBV2 to TRBJ2-7; TRBD1 agrees at 7 bases. The CDR3 totals 15 residues. Trimming took 6 bases from V and 0 from J; bases not matched to a gene: 8. Germline values: CDR1 SNHLY, CDR2 FYNNEI. CDR3 protein: CASRDRERSSYEQYF. The CDR3 DNA reads TGTGCCAGCAGAGACAGGGAGAGGAGCTCCTACGAGCAGTACTTC.

The table lists this clonotype with a few counts. This chain uses TRBV7-8 with TRBJ1-6; D gene unclear. From germline, CDR1 is SGHVS and CDR2 FQNEAQ. The CDR3 runs to 14 residues. Deletions cut 5 bases from V and 7 bases from J, with 12 bases between. This CDR3 is CASSPLNSNSPLHF. In nucleotides, the CDR3 is TGTGCCAGCAGCCCACTTAACTCCAATTCACCCCTCCACTTT.

There are a few counts of this clonotype. The gene calls are TRBV13 and TRBJ2-5; 9 nucleotides agree with TRBD2. CDR1 PRHDT and CDR2 FYEKMQ come from the germline V gene (reference sequence). The trim removed 5 bases at V and 0 bases at J, leaving 10 bases unmatched. The CDR3 covers 17 residues. The chain's CDR3 is CASSEGLAGLYQETQYF. In DNA, the CDR3 is TGTGCCAGCAGCGAGGGACTAGCTGGGCTCTACCAAGAGACCCAGTACTTC.

This clonotype was counted a single time. The chain combines TRBV10-3 with TRBJ1-2, with D tentatively TRBD1 (5 bases). Per germline, CDR1 ENHRY and CDR2 SYGVKD. CDR3 length: 15 residues. The V gene lost 6 bases and the J gene lost 1 base, with 15 bases spanning the gap. The CDR3 coding sequence is TGTGCCATCAGCTATGGGACGGATCTTAACTATGGCTACACCTTC. This gives the protein CAISYGTDLNYGYTF.

This sequence joins TRBV7-6 and TRBJ1-3; perhaps TRBD1 as D (6 bases). The germline V and J ends were trimmed by 1 base and 5 bases, with 15 bases remaining between them. The CDR3 runs 16 residues. CDR1 SGHVS and CDR2 FNYEAQ come from the germline V gene. The CDR3 protein is CASSLESQGSRNTIYF. The CDR3 bases are TGTGCCAGCAGCTTAGAGAGCCAGGGGTCTAGAAACACCATATATTTT.